One sample yielded the 3 T cell receptor beta chains listed below, sequenced in a study of T cells after yellow fever vaccination. TCRdb used MiXCR to reprocess the 5' RACE reads, holding one entry per CDR3 protein. Of under 100,000 distinct CDR3 sequences in the sample, less than 6% were seen once. The sequences come from CD8+ T cells sorted from PBMCs, collected 10 days after the yellow fever booster vaccination. These receptors were obtained from a young man who received the YFV17D yellow fever vaccine.

This clonotype was detected ten times or more. CDR3 sequence reads: CATGRNTGELFF. The CDR3 DNA sequence: TGTGCCACCGGCAGAAACACCGGGGAGCTGTTTTTT. The chain links TRBV24-1 to TRBJ2-2; D not resolved. CDR3 length equals 12 residues. Trimming pared 9 bases from V and 2 bases from J, leaving 6 bases between. Germline assignment: CDR1 KGHDR and CDR2 SFDVKD.

Turning to this clonotype: An end of the junction does not agree with germline; a read error may underlie this. This chain joins TRBV6-5 and TRBJ1-1; D is perhaps TRBD1 (6 bases). The germline CDR1 and CDR2 sequences are MNHEY and SVGAGI. The CDR3 extends over 10 amino acids. CDR3 in DNA: TGTGCCAGCTGGGGGGCTGAGGCTTTCTTT. Amino acid sequence: CASWGAEAFF.

In its sample, this clonotype was seen a few times. The V gene is TRBV6-5, the J gene TRBJ1-1; D is undetermined. V lost 2 bases and J lost 1, with 11 bases in between. Germline CDR1 and CDR2: MNHEY and SVGAGI. The CDR3 has 15 residues. The CDR3 coding sequence is TGTGCCAGCAGTTACATCGGAAGTCGGAACACTGAAGCTTTCTTT. This translates into CASSYIGSRNTEAFF.